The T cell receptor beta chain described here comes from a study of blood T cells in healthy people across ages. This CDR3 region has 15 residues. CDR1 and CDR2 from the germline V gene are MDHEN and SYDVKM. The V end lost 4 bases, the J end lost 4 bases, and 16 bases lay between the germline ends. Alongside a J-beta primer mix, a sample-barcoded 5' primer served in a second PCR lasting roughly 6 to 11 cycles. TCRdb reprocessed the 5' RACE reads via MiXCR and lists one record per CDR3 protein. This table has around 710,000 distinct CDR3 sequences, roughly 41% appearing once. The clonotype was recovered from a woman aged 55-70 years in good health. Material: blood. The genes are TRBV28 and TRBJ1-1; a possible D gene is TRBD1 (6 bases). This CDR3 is CASSSKSGAGTEAFF. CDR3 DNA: TGTGCCAGCAGTTCGAAATCAGGGGCGGGCACTGAAGCTTTCTTT. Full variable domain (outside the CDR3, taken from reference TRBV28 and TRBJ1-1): DVKVTQSSRYLVKRTGEKVFLECVQDMDHENMFWYRQDPGLGLRLIYFSYDVKMKEKGDIPEGYSVSREKKERFSLILESASTNQTSMYLCASSSKSGAGTEAFFGQGTRLTVV.